This TCR beta chain was profiled in a study of OX40 agonist ivuxolimab in advanced cancers. Study as a whole: Every 2 weeks, ivuxolimab was infused into the patients intravenously at between 0.01 and 10 mg/kg. People who had prior anti-PD-1, anti-PD-L1 or anti-CTLA-4 therapy could take part, and roughly 44% had some. Three individuals attained partial responses, comprising one hepatocellular carcinoma case and two cutaneous melanoma cases. Study-wide results and limits: CD4+ and CD8+ blood T cells expanded clonally by week 6 at 0.1 to 3.0 mg/kg.

Points on this clone: Its matching antigen is unknown.

The CDR3 spans 16 residues. V was pared by 0 bases and J by 1 base, with 1 base of the junction left unmatched. The V gene's germline CDR1 is SGHRS and CDR2 YFSETQ. Some clones are missing from TCRdb's copy, which holds only in-frame ones; the method was immunoSEQ multiplex PCR. The sample includes 65,000 to 95,000 clones, over 75% of them seen just once. The sequencing here drew on CD4+ or CD8+ T cells sorted from blood, taken in a trial of the OX40 agonist ivuxolimab. This chain links TRBV5-1 with TRBJ2-2; 9 nucleotides agree with TRBD1. The sequence derives from an adult with an advanced solid tumor such as melanoma, head and neck, liver or kidney cancer. The CDR3 coding sequence is TGCGCCAGCAGCTTGGGACAGGGGGTGAACACCGGGGAGCTGTTTTTT. Its translation is CASSLGQGVNTGELFF.